The T cell receptor (beta chain) described here comes from a study of identical twins. Points from the study as a whole: Partly confounded zero-insertion analyses could result from invariant MAIT and iNKT cells.

MiXCR, applied by TCRdb to the 5' RACE reads, yields one record per CDR3 protein. The sample has about 720,000 distinct CDR3 sequences, over 8.5% seen once; the top ten hold roughly 0.9%. This clonotype was seen ten or more times. Antigen specificity is unknown. The CDR3 runs to 17 residues. Trimming at V came to 1 base and at J to 2 bases, leaving 6 bases not matched to a gene. Germline V CDR1 and CDR2: LGHNA, YSLEER. This sample also appeared in a second study, on yellow fever vaccine responses in identical twins. That publication notes: Twins' vaccine T cell response reportedly seemed partly convergent, partly personalized.

The sequenced material came from PBMCs. The chain carries TRBV4-3 and TRBJ2-2; 8 nucleotides agree with TRBD2. The receptor was derived from a young woman in good health. In DNA form, the CDR3 reads TGCGCCAGCAGCCAAGGTGTGCTAGCGGGTAACACCGGGGAGCTGTTTTTT. Residues: CASSQGVLAGNTGELFF.